Below, one T cell receptor (beta chain) is given with its context. The source of the sample is a study of T-cell memory formation after mild COVID-19. MiXCR, applied by TCRdb to the 5' RACE reads, yields one record per CDR3 protein. The sample has 470,000 or so distinct CDR3 sequences; roughly 17% are singletons. V was cut by 0 bases and J by 11 bases, with 10 bases left in between. CDR3 length: 12 residues. The material sequenced was PBMCs or a T cell subset sorted from them (not recorded which). The chain carries TRBV12-3 or TRBV12-4 and TRBJ1-1, with TRBD1 as a possible D gene (5 bases). This clonotype was obtained from a man younger than 30 who had mild COVID-19 (a few samples of this study predate the infection). Cell type and time point are not known. The CDR3 sequence is CASSLAGRAAFF. The DNA for the CDR3 is TGTGCCAGCAGTTTAGCGGGCAGGGCCGCTTTCTTT.